This TCR beta chain comes out of a study of cytomegalovirus exposure and HLA in healthy donors. Study in general: Within an early data release were about 85 million unique TCRs drawn from HLA-typed donors.

PCR primers comprised 60 Vbeta and 13 Jbeta primers. The method was immunoSEQ multiplex PCR; TCRdb's version includes in-frame clones alone and lacks a portion of them. The sample includes fewer than 250,000 clones, approximately 79% of them seen just once. Study-level results: Cytomegalovirus-associated status was assigned to 164 TCR beta chains.

As regards this clone: Its specificity is not known.

The sample was PBMCs. The receptor comes from a young man in good health and CMV-seronegative.

CDR3 in DNA: TGCGCCAGCAGCGGAGGGGTAGCGGGGGCCGGAGATACGCAGTATTTT. Its translation: CASSGGVAGAGDTQYF. The J gene is TRBJ2-3, the V gene TRBV5-1, with 9 bases that match TRBD2. V was clipped by 4 bases and J by 5 bases; unmatched bases: 11. Per germline, CDR1 SGHRS and CDR2 YFSETQ. The CDR3 spans 16 residues.